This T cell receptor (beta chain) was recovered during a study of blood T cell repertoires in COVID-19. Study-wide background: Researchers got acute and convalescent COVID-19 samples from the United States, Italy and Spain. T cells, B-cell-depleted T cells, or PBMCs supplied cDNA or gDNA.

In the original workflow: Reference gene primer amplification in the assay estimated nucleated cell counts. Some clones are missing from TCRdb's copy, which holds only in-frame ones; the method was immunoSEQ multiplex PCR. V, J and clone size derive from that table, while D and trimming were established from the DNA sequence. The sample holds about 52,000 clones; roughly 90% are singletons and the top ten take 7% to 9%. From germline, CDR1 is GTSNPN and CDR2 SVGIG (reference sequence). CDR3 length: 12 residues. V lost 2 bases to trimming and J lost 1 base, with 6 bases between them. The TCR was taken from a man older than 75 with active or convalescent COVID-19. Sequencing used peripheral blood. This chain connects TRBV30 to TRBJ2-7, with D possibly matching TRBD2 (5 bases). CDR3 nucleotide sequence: TGTGCCTGGAGTACGGGGTCCTACGAGCAGTACTTC. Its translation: CAWSTGSYEQYF. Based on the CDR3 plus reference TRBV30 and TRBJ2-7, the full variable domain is SQTIHQWPATLVQPVGSPLSLECTVEGTSNPNLYWYRQAAGRGLQLLFYSVGIGQISSEVPQNLSASRPQDRQFILSSKKLLLSDSGFYLCAWSTGSYEQYFGPGTRLTVT.